This TCR beta chain stems from a study of siplizumab effects on memory and regulatory T cells. Findings and caveats of the study: Under siplizumab, an average roughly 69% of mappable alloreactive CD4+ clones were Treg-derived, compared with over 25% in controls.

Of note for this clone: What it recognizes is unknown.

CDR1 is SGHAT, CDR2 FQNNGV, per germline. The CDR3 length is 14 residues. V lost 6 bases, J lost 7 bases, and 6 bases stayed unmatched. Measured with immunoSEQ multiplex PCR; TCRdb has only the in-frame clones, and not every one. Of some 62,000 clones listed, 79% were seen once; the top ten hold about 0.4%. The sample was memory CD4+ T cells sorted from blood. The TCR comes from a human donor in good health. The chain links TRBV11-2 to TRBJ1-6, with 7 bases fitting TRBD1. The CDR3 sequence: CASRIQGNNSPLHF. The CDR3 DNA is TGTGCCAGCAGAATACAGGGGAACAATTCACCCCTCCACTTT.